The next 26 T cell receptor beta chains were all read from a single sample in a study of blood T cell repertoires in COVID-19. Assay: immunoSEQ multiplex PCR; the TCRdb copy retains only in-frame clones and omits some. The sample shows about 180,000 clones, less than 90% of them seen only once. Sequencing was performed on peripheral blood. The receptors were gathered from a man in his late teens or twenties with active or convalescent COVID-19.

The chain links TRBV6-5 to TRBJ2-7; TRBD1 matches at 7 bases. Germline trimming cut 7 bases from V and 3 bases from J; bases unmatched to any gene: 9. This CDR3 is 14 amino acids long. The germline V gene has CDR1 MNHEY and CDR2 SVGAGI. DNA of the CDR3: TGTGCCAGCACTATACGGACAGGCCTCTACGAGCAGTACTTC. Translating gives CASTIRTGLYEQYF.

This sequence joins TRBV4-3 and TRBJ1-4, with D perhaps TRBD1 (5 bases). With 0 bases removed from V and 3 bases from J, the gap between germline ends came to 8 bases. The germline gives CDR1 LGHNA, CDR2 YSLEER. The CDR3 covers 15 residues. Here the CDR3 DNA reads TGCGCCAGCAGCCAAGAACAGGCCCCTAATGAAAAACTGTTTTTT. Its translation: CASSQEQAPNEKLFF.

This clone was seen a handful of times. The rearrangement uses TRBV7-8 and TRBJ1-3; a weak D match, TRBD1 (5 bases). The germline CDR1 and CDR2 sequences are SGHVS and FQNEAQ. V was trimmed by 1 base and J by 4 bases, leaving 14 bases between them. The CDR3 has 16 amino acids. CDR3 DNA: TGTGCCAGCAGCTTAGTGAACAGGCTGCCGGGAAACACCATATATTTT. Encoded protein: CASSLVNRLPGNTIYF.

This clone has just one count. This chain links TRBV11-2 with TRBJ2-1; the D gene is possibly TRBD1 (6 bases). V shed 5 bases and J shed 9 bases, with 14 bases lying between them. From germline, CDR1 is SGHAT and CDR2 FQNNGV. The CDR3 covers 13 residues. The CDR3 nucleotides read TGTGCCAGCAGCCTATGGGACACTGGTGAGCAGTTCTTC. Its translation is CASSLWDTGEQFF.

The chain is built from TRBV18 and TRBJ2-2; 8 bases are shared with TRBD1. V shed 3 bases, J shed 0 bases, and the junction held 6 bases outside the gene matches. Germline lookup yields CDR1 KGHSH and CDR2 LQKENI. The CDR3 runs 17 residues. CDR3 bases: TGTGCCAGCTCACCGAAGGACAGGGTTTCGAACACCGGGGAGCTGTTTTTT. The encoded protein is CASSPKDRVSNTGELFF. Full variable domain (missing parts from reference TRBV18 and TRBJ2-2): NAGVMQNPRHLVRRRGQEARLRCSPMKGHSHVYWYRQLPEEGLKFMVYLQKENIIDESGMPKERFSAEFPKEGPSILRIQQVVRGDSAAYFCASSPKDRVSNTGELFFGEGSRLTVL.

Concerning this clone itself: Other nucleotide sequences in the sample specify the same CDR3. The rearrangement uses TRBV11-3 and TRBJ2-3; 11 bases line up with TRBD2. Germline assignment: CDR1 SGHNT and CDR2 YENEEA. The CDR3 is 16 residues long. V dropped 5 bases and J dropped 3; count of bases not matched to a gene: 7. This chain's CDR3 is CASSHGTSGRTDTQYF. The CDR3 DNA is TGTGCCAGCAGCCACGGGACTAGCGGTAGAACAGATACGCAGTATTTT.

The rearrangement uses TRBV3-1 (or the pseudogene TRBV3-2) and TRBJ1-4; 7 bases are a match to TRBD1. CDR1 LGHDT and CDR2 YNNKEL come from the germline V gene (reference sequence). V shed 4 bases and J 5 bases; nucleotides not matched to a gene: 7. This CDR3 spans 15 amino acids. CDR3 in DNA: TGTGCCAGCAGCCCTTGGACAGGCGGGAATGAAAAACTGTTTTTT. Its protein product is CASSPWTGGNEKLFF.

The chain is built from TRBV7-9 and TRBJ2-1; 10 bases align to TRBD2. The CDR3 has 18 residues. V shed 2 bases, J shed 7 bases, and the junction held 14 bases outside the gene matches. Looked up from germline, CDR1 is SEHNR and CDR2 is FQNEAQ (reference sequence). CDR3 residues: CASSLWGAASGSGNEQFF. For the CDR3, the DNA is TGTGCCAGCAGCTTATGGGGGGCGGCTAGCGGGAGTGGGAATGAGCAGTTCTTC.

The rearrangement uses TRBV19 and TRBJ1-1; perhaps TRBD1 as D (6 bases). This CDR3 has 13 residues. Germline CDR1 and CDR2: LNHDA and SQIVND (reference sequence). Trimming removed 3 bases from V and 8 bases from J, with 13 bases in between. CDR3 nucleotide sequence: TGTGCCAGTAGTATTGGGGGCAGGGGCGAAGCTTTCTTT. Amino acids: CASSIGGRGEAFF.

The genes are TRBV12-3 or TRBV12-4 and TRBJ2-1; 8 nucleotides agree with TRBD2. V was clipped by 5 bases and J by 6 bases; unmatched bases: 3. The CDR3 has 13 amino acids. For the CDR3, the DNA is TGTGCCAGCAGTCCCGGGGGGGGCAATGAGCAGTTCTTC. As protein: CASSPGGGNEQFF.

The chain combines TRBV7-6 with TRBJ1-4, with 8 bases fitting TRBD1. The CDR3 runs 16 residues. The germline CDR1 and CDR2 sequences are SGHVS and FNYEAQ. Unmatched junction bases numbered 5, after V lost 0 bases and J lost 5 bases. This CDR3 reads CASSLAIRGRNEKLFF. In DNA form, the CDR3 reads TGTGCCAGCAGCTTAGCAATCAGGGGGCGAAATGAAAAACTGTTTTTT.

The chain employs TRBV3-1 (or the pseudogene TRBV3-2) and TRBJ2-7, with TRBD1 matching 8 bases. The CDR3 sequence is 16 residues long. Trimming cost V 4 bases and J 0 bases; bases outside gene matches: 8. Germline V gene data show CDR1 as LGHDT and CDR2 as YNNKEL (reference sequence). CDR3 residues: CASSPTGTGNSYEQYF. CDR3 nucleotide sequence: TGTGCCAGCAGCCCAACCGGGACAGGCAACTCCTACGAGCAGTACTTC.

The chain uses TRBV30 and TRBJ1-3, with no clear D. Germline lookup yields CDR1 GTSNPN and CDR2 SVGIG (reference sequence). The CDR3 has 13 amino acids. V shed 8 bases and J shed 5 bases, with 16 bases lying between them. The CDR3 loop is CAGIEEKRNTIYF. In DNA, the CDR3 is TGTGCCGGGATCGAGGAAAAAAGAAACACCATATATTTT.

The gene calls are TRBV5-6 and TRBJ2-7; TRBD2 agrees at 10 bases. The CDR3 is 17 residues long. The junction had 8 bases not matched to a gene; V was cut back by 0 bases and J by 2 bases. Germline assignment: CDR1 SGHDT and CDR2 YYEEEE. CDR3 in DNA: TGTGCCAGCAGCTTGGCTCTTGGGCTAGCGGGGGCCTACGAGCAGTACTTC. Translated, it gives CASSLALGLAGAYEQYF.

This chain joins TRBV5-1 and TRBJ1-2; D ambiguous. V was trimmed by 1 base and J by 1 base, leaving 8 bases between them. Germline V CDR1 and CDR2: SGHRS, YFSETQ. This CDR3 region has 14 residues. The CDR3 bases are TGCGCCAGCAGCTTGTCCGGGAGTAACTATGGCTACACCTTC. Translating it yields CASSLSGSNYGYTF.

V gene TRBV13 combines with J gene TRBJ2-2; TRBD2 matches 14 bases. Per germline, CDR1 PRHDT and CDR2 FYEKMQ (reference sequence). With 5 bases clipped from V and 5 bases from J, the junction kept 4 bases outside the gene matches. This CDR3 is built from 16 residues. CDR3 nucleotide sequence: TGTGCCAGCAGCCCGGGACTAGCGGGGGAAACCGGGGAGCTGTTTTTT. Its translation is CASSPGLAGETGELFF.

There are a few counts of this clone. The rearrangement uses TRBV19 and TRBJ1-5; 7 bases fit TRBD1. Germline assignment: CDR1 LNHDA and CDR2 SQIVND (reference sequence). CDR3 length equals 15 residues. Trimming cost V 4 bases and J 4 bases; bases outside gene matches: 7. The CDR3 reads CASSKQPGQNQPQHF. Here the CDR3 DNA reads TGTGCCAGTAGTAAGCAGCCGGGACAGAATCAGCCCCAGCATTTT.

The chain has TRBV25-1 and TRBJ2-7; 7 positions agree with TRBD2. Germline CDR1 and CDR2: MGHDK and SYGVNS. The CDR3 extends over 14 amino acids. V gave up 2 bases and J gave up 7 bases; unmatched junction bases: 8. The CDR3 reads CASSEESGVGEQYF. The DNA for the CDR3 is TGTGCCAGCAGTGAAGAAAGCGGGGTAGGGGAGCAGTACTTC.

V is TRBV9 and J is TRBJ2-2; 9 bases map to TRBD2. Germline CDR1 SGDLS, CDR2 YYNGEE. V shed 4 bases, J shed 4 bases, and the junction held 11 bases outside the gene matches. The CDR3 loop spans 17 amino acids. The chain's CDR3 is CASSSHAGLALTGELFF. CDR3 bases: TGTGCCAGCAGCTCTCACGCGGGACTAGCTCTCACCGGGGAGCTGTTTTTT.

The rearrangement links TRBV28 to TRBJ2-3; 8 bases are a match to TRBD1. The germline V gene has CDR1 MDHEN and CDR2 SYDVKM. V shed 7 bases, J shed 2 bases, and the junction held 11 bases outside the gene matches. The CDR3 runs 16 residues. This chain's CDR3 is CASNTGGIHLTDTQYF. The CDR3 DNA follows: TGTGCCAGCAATACAGGGGGAATACACCTCACAGATACGCAGTATTTT.

V usage is TRBV6-5 and J usage is TRBJ2-2; maybe TRBD1 (6 bases). Trimming left V 2 bases short and J 6 bases short, with 13 bases between. The CDR3 sequence is 15 residues long. CDR1 and CDR2 (germline): MNHEY, SVGAGI. The CDR3 reads CASSYVRGLAGELFF. In nucleotides, the CDR3 is TGTGCCAGCAGTTACGTCAGGGGTTTAGCCGGGGAGCTGTTTTTT.

The chain employs TRBV28 and TRBJ2-1; 10 bases line up with TRBD2. The V segment lost 7 bases and the J segment 14 bases; nucleotides outside the gene matches: 8. Germline assignment: CDR1 MDHEN and CDR2 SYDVKM. This CDR3 spans 12 amino acids. DNA for the CDR3: TGTGCCAGCAAGCGGGCTAGCGGGAGTGAGTTCTTC. Translated, it gives CASKRASGSEFF.

This clone was seen a single time. The chain combines TRBV2 with TRBJ2-1, with D possibly TRBD2 on 5 matching bases. Trimming cost V 5 bases and J 0 bases, with 11 bases left between them. Germline V CDR1 and CDR2: SNHLY, FYNNEI. CDR3 length: 15 amino acids. The CDR3 DNA sequence: TGTGCCAGCAGTCTAGCCTCGAGCTCCTACAATGAGCAGTTCTTC. It yields the protein CASSLASSSYNEQFF.

The chain has TRBV15 and TRBJ1-3; D call uncertain. Germline loops: CDR1 LNHNV, CDR2 YYDKDF (reference sequence). Trimming stripped 1 base from V and 0 bases from J, with 7 bases between. This CDR3 contains 15 residues. CDR3 protein: CATSRAQLSGNTIYF. CDR3 coding DNA: TGTGCCACCAGCAGAGCACAGCTCTCTGGAAACACCATATATTTT.

The chain employs TRBV5-4 and TRBJ1-1; 10 nucleotides line up with TRBD1. V was pared by 0 bases and J by 8 bases, with 4 bases of the junction left unmatched. There are 14 residues in the CDR3. The V gene's germline CDR1 is SGHNT and CDR2 YYREEE (reference sequence). CDR3 coding DNA: TGTGCCAGCAGCTTGGGGGGACAGGGGACGGAAGCTTTCTTT. Translation: CASSLGGQGTEAFF.

The V gene is TRBV6-2 or TRBV6-3, the J gene TRBJ2-1, with TRBD2 matching 7 bases. From germline, CDR1 is MNHEY and CDR2 SVGEGT. The CDR3 is 14 residues long. Unmatched junction bases numbered 10, after V lost 6 bases and J lost 8 bases. The CDR3 region has the DNA TGTGCCAGCAGCGGACCGGGACTAAATGATGAGCAGTTCTTC. It translates to CASSGPGLNDEQFF.